This T cell receptor beta chain was observed in a study of Ad26.COV2.S vaccination and SARS-CoV-2 variants. The CDR3 totals 19 residues. V shed 4 bases, J shed 4 bases, and the junction held 19 bases outside the gene matches. The germline V gene has CDR1 LGHNT and CDR2 FRNRAP. Treatment given: over 15 received Ad26.COV2.S at low or high dose, single or two shots; a few received placebo; per-sample allocation not given. All samples were drawn on day 63, counting from the first vaccine or placebo injection. The protocol was immunoSEQ multiplex PCR, while the TCRdb copy is restricted to in-frame clones and leaves out a portion. The repertoire consists of about 390,000 clones, with about nine tenths occurring once and the leading ten covering roughly 3%.

The V call is TRBV12-5, the J call TRBJ1-5; 7 bases align to TRBD1. The receptor was isolated from a person between 18 and 65 years old who received the Ad26.COV2.S COVID-19 vaccine or a placebo. The starting material was peripheral blood, obtained in a trial of Ad26.COV2.S vaccine versus placebo. The CDR3 sequence: CASGSTRDRDRVVNQPQHF. The CDR3 coding sequence is TGTGCTAGTGGTTCGACACGAGACCGTGACAGGGTGGTTAATCAGCCCCAGCATTTT.